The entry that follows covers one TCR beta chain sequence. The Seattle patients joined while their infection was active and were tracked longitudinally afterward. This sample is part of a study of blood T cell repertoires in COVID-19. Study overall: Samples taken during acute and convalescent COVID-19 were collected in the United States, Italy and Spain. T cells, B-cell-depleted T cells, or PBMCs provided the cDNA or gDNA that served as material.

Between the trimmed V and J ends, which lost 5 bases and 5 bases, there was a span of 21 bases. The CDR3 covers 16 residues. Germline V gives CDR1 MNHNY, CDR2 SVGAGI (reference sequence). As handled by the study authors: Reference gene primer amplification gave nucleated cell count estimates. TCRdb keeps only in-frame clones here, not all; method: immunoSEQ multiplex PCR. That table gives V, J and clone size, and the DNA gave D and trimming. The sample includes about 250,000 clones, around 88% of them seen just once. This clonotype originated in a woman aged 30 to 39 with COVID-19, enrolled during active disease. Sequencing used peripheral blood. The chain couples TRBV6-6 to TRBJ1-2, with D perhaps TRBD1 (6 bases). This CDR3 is CASSRTSGEMGYGYTF. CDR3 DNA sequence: TGTGCCAGCAGTCGAACCTCAGGGGAGATGGGATATGGCTACACCTTC.